This T cell receptor (beta chain) was documented in a study of T cells after posttransplantation cyclophosphamide. The germline V and J ends were trimmed by 3 bases and 6 bases, with 11 bases remaining between them. The CDR3 loop spans 13 amino acids. Germline assignment: CDR1 LNHDA and CDR2 SQIVND (reference sequence). Some clones are missing from TCRdb's copy, which holds only in-frame ones; the method was immunoSEQ multiplex PCR. The sample includes approximately 56,000 clones, 94% of them seen just once. The receptor was derived from a woman aged 25 to 39 in good health and a related stem cell transplant donor. The sample consisted of PBMCs. The chain links TRBV19 to TRBJ1-2; the D is unclear. The CDR3 sequence is CASSMRWRDGYTF. Written as DNA, the CDR3 is TGTGCCAGTAGTATGCGGTGGAGGGATGGCTACACCTTC.